This T cell receptor beta chain is drawn from a study of T-cell reconstitution after alpha-beta-depleted transplantation in children. Overall study findings and caveats: Newly generated T cells supplied most T-cell counts and diversity one year post-transplant. Approximately two months post-transplant, alpha-beta T cells reportedly originated from several hundred expanded graft clones. Surviving recipient T cells and thymic progenitors underlay high day-60 TCRbeta diversity in some patients.

TCRbeta library construction was performed incorporating unique molecular identifiers. MiXCR, applied by TCRdb to the PCR reads, yields one record per CDR3 protein. The sample carries about 210,000 distinct CDR3 sequences, roughly 15% recorded once. V lost 6 bases and J lost 11; bases outside the gene matches: 8. From germline, CDR1 is DFQATT and CDR2 SNEGSKA (reference sequence). The CDR3 is 12 amino acids. This clonotype has just a few counts. Antigen specificity is unknown. The receptor was derived from a male patient between 2 and 9 years old who had a stem cell transplant for acute lymphoblastic leukemia, so the T cells may come from the graft donor. The chain uses TRBV20-1 and TRBJ1-5, with 9 positions matching TRBD1. This material consisted of PBMCs, mostly from graft donor cells, taken 360 days after TCRalphabeta/CD19-depleted stem cell transplant. The CDR3 region is CSARDREIAQHF. The CDR3 bases are TGCAGTGCCAGGGACAGGGAGATTGCCCAGCATTTT.